Listed below are T cell receptor beta chains from one sample, sequenced in a study of monozygotic twins with inflammatory bowel disease. Each CDR3 protein gets one entry in TCRdb, which reprocessed the 5' RACE reads and gives no DNA. There are 210,000 or so distinct CDR3 sequences in the sample, with 7.5% to 9.5% held by the top ten. Sequencing was carried out using blood. The receptors derive from a human donor with ulcerative colitis or Crohn's disease, or a healthy co-twin of an affected twin (not recorded which). Both conserved end residues are part of each CDR3.

v_call	j_call	cdr3_aa
TRBV25-1	TRBJ2-7	CASSDLKGVWHEQYF
TRBV10-3	TRBJ2-1	CAIRGSGTTSSYNEQFF
TRBV6-1	TRBJ2-5	CASRGQGEETQYF
TRBV14	TRBJ2-3	CASSGTLGNTQYF
TRBV6-5	TRBJ2-1	CASSYRLAGGGTMIGQFF
TRBV6-5	TRBJ2-7	CASSSGATSGISYEQYF
TRBV5-4	TRBJ2-1	CASSSRLEAYNEQFF
TRBV7-9	TRBJ2-7	CASSLGPGEQYF
TRBV5-4	TRBJ2-1	CASNPGGGRDRLNEQFF
TRBV5-1	TRBJ2-7	CASRKGGQGAYEQYF
TRBV7-2	TRBJ2-3	CASSLSYTDTQYF
TRBV20-1	TRBJ2-6	CSASGTGANVLTF
TRBV20-1	TRBJ2-1	CSATHQAYNEQFF
TRBV4-1	TRBJ1-5	CASSQVGQGVQPQHF